The clone carrying this TCR delta chain has more than one count but fewer than ten. A much larger clone differs from this one at a single base, so this may be a read error. The same CDR3 also results from other DNA sequences found in this sample. TCRdb reanalyzed the RT-PCR reads using CATT. The sample consists of under 6,500 delta-chain clones, about 1.9% of them appearing once. These data are taken from a study of gamma-delta T cells after stem cell transplantation. The germline V gene encodes CDR1 GEAIGNYY and CDR2 EKD. This CDR3 spans 20 amino acids. Trimming removed 7 bases from V and 0 bases from J; junction bases left unmatched: 23.

Sequences were obtained from gamma-delta T cells. The sequence was obtained from a human donor. It is not recorded whose cells these are; they may come from a transplant donor. This chain connects TRDV2 to TRDJ1, with 9 bases matching TRDD2. Written as DNA, the CDR3 is TGTGCCTGCGATGGCCTTCCTACGCAACAATTCTCTCTGAACACCGATAAACTCATCTTT. Protein: CACDGLPTQQFSLNTDKLIF.